The clone carrying this TCR beta chain showed up just a few times. TCRalpha and TCRbeta libraries used 5'RACE with constant-segment primers and UMIs. From the 5' RACE reads, TCRdb called clonotypes with MiXCR, one entry per CDR3 protein. The sample yields over 500,000 distinct CDR3 sequences, around 16% seen once. This entry belongs to a study of T-cell memory formation after mild COVID-19. This CDR3 has 15 amino acids. Per germline, CDR1 MNHEY and CDR2 SVGEGT. Trimming stripped 5 bases from V and 0 bases from J, with 13 bases between. The sample was PBMCs or a T cell subset sorted from them (not recorded which). This sequence originates from an adult woman who had mild COVID-19 (a few samples of this study predate the infection). Cell type and time point are not known. This chain connects TRBV6-2 or TRBV6-3 to TRBJ1-1, with a possible D match to TRBD1 (5 bases). In DNA, the CDR3 is TGTGCCAGCAGTAGATCCAGGGAAATGAACACTGAAGCTTTCTTT. It encodes CASSRSREMNTEAFF.